Shown below are 5 T cell receptor beta chains from a single sample sequenced in a study of blood T cells in healthy people across ages. A sample-barcoded 5' primer and a J-beta primer mix were used in a second PCR of about 6 to 12 cycles. TCRdb passed the 5' RACE reads through MiXCR, listing each CDR3 protein once. The sample includes some 900,000 distinct CDR3 sequences, under 50% of them seen just once. The sample taken for sequencing was blood. The receptors come from a man aged 25-40 years in good health.

Points on this clonotype: A read error may produce the germline difference seen at one junction end. The V call is TRBV4-2, the J call TRBJ1-5; 7 bases agree with TRBD1. Germline lookup yields CDR1 LGHNA and CDR2 YNFKEQ. The CDR3 contains 15 residues. The CDR3 bases are TGTGCCTGCAGCCAAATAGACAGGGACAATCAGCCCCAGCATTTT. Its translation is CACSQIDRDNQPQHF.

The CDR3 region has the DNA TGTGCCAGCAGTACCCCGGGACGGGAGAATAATGGCTACACCTTC. This encodes CASSTPGRENNGYTF. V usage is TRBV6-2 or TRBV6-3 and J usage is TRBJ1-2, with D possibly matching TRBD1 (5 bases). From germline, CDR1 is MNHEY and CDR2 SVGEGT. The V and J ends lost 5 bases and 6 bases respectively, with 19 bases between them. The CDR3 spans 15 residues.

This clonotype was picked up many times. This sequence joins TRBV11-2 and TRBJ2-1; a weak D match, TRBD2 (5 bases). Per germline, CDR1 SGHAT and CDR2 FQNNGV. This CDR3 spans 17 amino acids. V was trimmed by 2 bases and J by 5 bases, leaving 19 bases between them. As DNA, the CDR3 is TGTGCCAGCAGCTTAAGCCCTAGAGGGCGGCTTCACAATGAGCAGTTCTTC. It codes for CASSLSPRGRLHNEQFF.

The chain employs TRBV7-6 and TRBJ2-5, with D perhaps matching TRBD1 (5 bases). The CDR3 contains 14 residues. Germline V CDR1 and CDR2: SGHVS, FNYEAQ. The V end was cut by 7 bases, the J end by 2 bases, with 14 bases between. The CDR3 DNA is TGTGCCAGCACCGAAGGGGCAGGACAAGAGACCCAGTACTTC. Protein sequence: CASTEGAGQETQYF. The full variable domain, in which reference TRBV7-6 and TRBJ2-5 provide the parts outside the CDR3, is GAGVSQSPRYKVTKRGQDVALRCDPISGHVSLYWYRQALGQGPEFLTYFNYEAQQDKSGLPNDRFSAERPEGSISTLTIQRTEQRDSAMYRCASTEGAGQETQYFGPGTRLLVL.

The chain is built from TRBV5-1 and TRBJ2-3, with 10 nucleotides matching TRBD1. The J segment lost 10 bases and the V segment lost 4 bases, leaving 12 bases of the junction unmatched. The germline V gene has CDR1 SGHRS and CDR2 YFSETQ. The CDR3 is 15 residues long. The DNA for the CDR3 is TGCGCCAGCAGCCACGGGACAGGGGCCCCAGGAGCGCAGTATTTT. Its protein product is CASSHGTGAPGAQYF.